This T cell receptor (beta chain) is drawn from a study of blood T cell repertoires in COVID-19. Background on the study: Samples taken during acute and convalescent COVID-19 were collected in the United States, Italy and Spain. PBMCs, B-cell-depleted T cells, or T cells provided the cDNA or gDNA that made up the material.

Trimming removed 4 bases at V and 9 bases at J, with 19 bases between. Germline lookup yields CDR1 SGDLS and CDR2 YYNGEE. The CDR3 consists of 14 residues. In the authors' methods: Cell counts per sample came from amplifying reference gene primers. TCRdb's copy holds only in-frame clones and misses some; the assay was immunoSEQ multiplex PCR. V, J and clone size reflect that table, while D and trimming were determined from the DNA. Of 200,000 to 250,000 clones listed, approximately 86% are singletons. The sequencing input was peripheral blood. This sequence originates from a woman aged 60-75 years who had recovered from COVID-19. The gene calls are TRBV9 and TRBJ2-5; the D is unclear. The CDR3 sequence is CASSPESAPRSQYF. CDR3 nucleotide sequence: TGTGCCAGCAGCCCGGAGTCGGCTCCAAGATCCCAGTACTTC.